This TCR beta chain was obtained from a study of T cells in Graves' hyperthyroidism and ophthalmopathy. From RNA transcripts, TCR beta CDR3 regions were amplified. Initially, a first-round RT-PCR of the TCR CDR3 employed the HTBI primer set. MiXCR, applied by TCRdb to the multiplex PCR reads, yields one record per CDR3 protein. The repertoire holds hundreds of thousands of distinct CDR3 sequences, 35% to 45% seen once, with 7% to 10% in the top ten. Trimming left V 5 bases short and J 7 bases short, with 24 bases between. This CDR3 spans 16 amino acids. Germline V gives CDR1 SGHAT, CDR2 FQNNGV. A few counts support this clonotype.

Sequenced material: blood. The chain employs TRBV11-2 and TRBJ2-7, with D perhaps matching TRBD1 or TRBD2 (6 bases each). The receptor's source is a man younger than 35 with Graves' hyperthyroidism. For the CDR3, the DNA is TGTGCCAGCAGCCGACTACAGGACCTTCGGGGGCGTGAGCAGTACTTC. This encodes CASSRLQDLRGREQYF.